Following are 10 T cell receptor beta chains from one sample sequenced in a study of shared clonotypes between healthy human individuals (dated by TCRdb to 2019 to 2021). Receptor libraries were prepared by the immunoSEQ multiplex PCR assay. TCRdb carries this immuneACCESS record with in-frame sequences only. Its versions omit some clonotypes, under half of them owing to an unresolved V gene in the studies checked, with the rest unexplained. This sample gives more than 1.2 million clones in total; less than 99% of them show up just once. The top ten hold 0.3% to 0.45% of the sample. Sequences were obtained from naive CD4+ T cells sorted from blood. This specimen's cell subset or site label, interpreted: CD45RA+ positively selected. The receptors stem from a man aged 25-45 years in good health.

Notes on this clone: A single base separates this from a much larger clone, so it may be a read error. The sample carries other DNA sequences with the same CDR3. This chain joins TRBV25-1 and TRBJ2-6; D gene uncertain. Looked up from germline, CDR1 is MGHDK and CDR2 is SYGVNS. V gave up 2 bases and J gave up 0 bases, with 2 bases separating them. The CDR3 loop spans 14 amino acids. The CDR3 protein is CASSESSGANVLTF. In nucleotides, the CDR3 is TGTGCCAGCAGTGAAAGCTCTGGGGCCAACGTCCTGACTTTC.

The V call is TRBV28, the J call TRBJ2-3; TRBD2 matches 8 bases. CDR3 size: 17 residues. Germline trimming cut 6 bases from V and 0 bases from J; bases unmatched to any gene: 11. The germline CDR1 and CDR2 sequences are MDHEN and SYDVKM. The CDR3 nucleotides read TGTGCCAGCAGAATCCAAGGACTAGCAGATAGCACAGATACGCAGTATTTT. Amino acid sequence: CASRIQGLADSTDTQYF.

The genes are TRBV2 and TRBJ2-7, with D possibly matching TRBD1 (6 bases). Between the trimmed V and J ends, which lost 6 bases and 7 bases, there was a span of 16 bases. There are 13 residues in the CDR3. CDR1 and CDR2 (germline): SNHLY, FYNNEI. CDR3 coding DNA: TGTGCCAGCAGGGGGGCCCTCGGCGGAGAGCAGTACTTC. This sequence encodes CASRGALGGEQYF.

V and J are TRBV27 and TRBJ2-7; 7 nucleotides agree with TRBD1. There are 14 residues in the CDR3. The V segment lost 5 bases and the J segment 3 bases; nucleotides outside the gene matches: 7. CDR1 MNHEY and CDR2 SMNVEV come from the germline V gene (reference sequence). CDR3 bases: TGTGCCAGCAGTCGGACAGGACAACACTACGAGCAGTACTTC. Encoded protein: CASSRTGQHYEQYF.

The rearrangement links TRBV30 to TRBJ2-1; the match to TRBD2 covers 10 bases. Germline loops: CDR1 GTSNPN, CDR2 SVGIG (reference sequence). This CDR3 comprises 15 residues. V lost 3 bases, J lost 8 bases, and 10 bases stayed unmatched. The CDR3 loop reads CAWSVSGRAVDEQFF. The CDR3 DNA is TGTGCCTGGAGCGTCAGCGGGAGGGCCGTCGATGAGCAGTTCTTC.

V and J are TRBV6-1 and TRBJ1-5; no clear D. Per germline, CDR1 MNHNS and CDR2 SASEGT. This CDR3 is built from 13 residues. V shed 3 bases and J shed 1 base, with 4 bases lying between them. CDR3 DNA sequence: TGTGCCAGCAGTGATTACAGCAATCAGCCCCAGCATTTT. Translated, it gives CASSDYSNQPQHF.

The chain has TRBV14 and TRBJ2-2; 11 bases line up with TRBD2. CDR3 length: 16 amino acids. Germline loops: CDR1 SGHDN, CDR2 FVKESK. V lost 1 base and J lost 6; bases outside the gene matches: 4. The CDR3 nucleotides read TGTGCCAGCAGCCAAGTAGCGGGAGGGCCCGCCGGGGAGCTGTTTTTT. Its protein product is CASSQVAGGPAGELFF.

V usage is TRBV12-5 and J usage is TRBJ2-1; D call uncertain. V lost 3 bases and J lost 0, with 9 bases in between. The CDR3 runs 15 residues. Looked up from germline, CDR1 is LGHNT and CDR2 is FRNRAP. This CDR3 reads CASGLGKSSYNEQFF. CDR3 bases: TGTGCTAGTGGTTTAGGCAAGAGCTCCTACAATGAGCAGTTCTTC.

The chain employs TRBV10-3 and TRBJ1-3, with 7 positions matching TRBD1. The CDR3 runs 16 residues. V was pared by 3 bases and J by 2 bases, with 7 bases of the junction left unmatched. Germline CDR1 is ENHRY and CDR2 is SYGVKD. The CDR3 bases are TGTGCCATCAGTGAAGGGGGCGCGGTCGCTGGAAACACCATATATTTT. Encoded protein: CAISEGGAVAGNTIYF.

V is TRBV2 and J is TRBJ1-3; 7 bases line up with TRBD1. CDR3 length: 16 residues. J lost 2 bases, V lost 5 bases, and 9 bases had no gene match. Germline V gene data show CDR1 as SNHLY and CDR2 as FYNNEI. The CDR3 nucleotides read TGTGCCAGCAGTCAATTCAGACAGGGTACTGGAAACACCATATATTTT. Its protein product is CASSQFRQGTGNTIYF.